Below are 31 T cell receptor beta chains sequenced from a single sample in a study of CD8+ T cells in alopecia areata. Sequencing relied on a cDNA template that was reverse transcribed from extracted RNA. Measured with immunoSEQ multiplex PCR; TCRdb has only the in-frame clones, and not every one. The data contain 150,000 or so clones, about 90% of them singletons. This sample comprised CD8+ T cells sorted from blood, obtained at week 0. Source of these receptors: a human donor with alopecia areata.

The chain has TRBV27 and TRBJ2-7, with 9 bases aligning to TRBD1. In germline, CDR1 is MNHEY, CDR2 SMNVEV (reference sequence). V was clipped by 8 bases and J by 3 bases; unmatched bases: 2. The CDR3 covers 12 residues. CDR3 protein: CASRDRVYEQYF. CDR3 DNA sequence: TGTGCCAGCCGGGACAGGGTCTACGAGCAGTACTTC.

The chain carries TRBV5-1 and TRBJ2-7; D is unresolved. Trimming took off 0 bases at V and 2 bases at J, with 15 bases between the two ends. The CDR3 covers 16 residues. CDR1 is SGHRS, CDR2 YFSETQ, per germline. The CDR3 DNA is TGCGCCAGCAGCTTGGGCCTACGCGGCAGCACCTACGAGCAGTACTTC. Translating it yields CASSLGLRGSTYEQYF.

V is TRBV5-1 and J is TRBJ2-3; 8 positions match TRBD1. V was clipped by 5 bases and J by 0 bases; unmatched bases: 23. The CDR3 consists of 21 residues. Germline CDR1 is SGHRS and CDR2 is YFSETQ. The CDR3 DNA reads as TGCGCCAGCAGACTCGGACAGGGCGCCGGATTCCGGACCTTAAGCACAGATACGCAGTATTTT. Protein: CASRLGQGAGFRTLSTDTQYF.

The chain joins TRBV7-8 to TRBJ2-2, with D possibly being TRBD1 (5 bases). V shed 4 bases and J shed 3 bases, with 9 bases lying between them. CDR1 is SGHVS, CDR2 FQNEAQ, per germline. There are 14 residues in the CDR3. The CDR3 sequence is CASSSDTYTGELFF. CDR3 sequence (DNA): TGTGCCAGCAGCTCGGACACTTACACCGGGGAGCTGTTTTTT.

J is TRBJ2-4 and V is TRBV11-2, with TRBD2 matching over 8 bases. V shed 0 bases and J 4 bases; nucleotides not matched to a gene: 14. Germline V gene sequence: CDR1 SGHAT, CDR2 FQNNGV. The CDR3 has 19 amino acids. The chain's CDR3 is CASSLDYWRGDPLKNIQYF. CDR3 in DNA: TGTGCCAGCAGCTTAGATTACTGGCGGGGGGACCCTCTAAAAAACATTCAGTACTTC. The full variable domain, rest sourced from reference TRBV11-2 and TRBJ2-4, is EAGVAQSPRYKIIEKRQSVAFWCNPISGHATLYWYQQILGQGPKLLIQFQNNGVVDDSQLPKDRFSAERLKGVDSTLKIQPAKLEDSAVYLCASSLDYWRGDPLKNIQYFGAGTRLSVL.

CDR3 coding DNA: TGTGCCAGCAGCTCAACTAGCGGGGGGGCACCACTCACAGATACGCAGTATTTT. Translating it yields CASSSTSGGAPLTDTQYF. This sequence joins TRBV7-2 and TRBJ2-3; 13 nucleotides agree with TRBD2. Germline V lookup: CDR1 SGHTA, CDR2 FQGNSA. The CDR3 loop spans 18 amino acids. V shed 4 bases and J 2 bases; nucleotides not matched to a gene: 9.

The gene calls are TRBV29-1 and TRBJ1-1; possibly TRBD1 for D (6 bases). Germline CDR1 and CDR2: SQVTM and ANQGSEA. The V gene lost 4 bases and the J gene lost 1 base, with 25 bases spanning the gap. This CDR3 comprises 18 residues. CDR3 DNA sequence: TGCAGCGTTGTTGGGGGCAGGGGCCAACGGCGGTCGAACACTGAAGCTTTCTTT. It is translated as CSVVGGRGQRRSNTEAFF. The full variable domain, its missing parts supplied by reference TRBV29-1 and TRBJ1-1, is SAVISQKPSRDICQRGTSLTIQCQVDSQVTMMFWYRQQPGQSLTLIATANQGSEATYESGFVIDKFPISRPNLTFSTLTVSNMSPEDSSIYLCSVVGGRGQRRSNTEAFFGQGTRLTVV.

The CDR3 DNA is TGCGCCAGCAGCCAAGATAGTGGCAGCAATCAGCCCCAGCATTTT. This gives the protein CASSQDSGSNQPQHF. The V gene is TRBV4-1, the J gene TRBJ1-5; no clear D. The germline gives CDR1 MGHRA, CDR2 YSYEKL. Deletions cut 0 bases from V and 1 base from J, with 7 bases between. The CDR3 loop spans 15 amino acids.

The chain joins TRBV29-1 to TRBJ1-2, with D perhaps TRBD1 (5 bases). The ends were cut back, 5 bases at V and 1 base at J, with 14 bases in the middle. The germline CDR1 and CDR2 sequences are SQVTM and ANQGSEA. The CDR3 is 14 residues long. In nucleotides, the CDR3 is TGCAGCGTTAGCCCCGGGACGGATAACTATGGCTACACCTTC. It specifies CSVSPGTDNYGYTF.

The chain joins TRBV7-2 to TRBJ2-5; 9 nucleotides align to TRBD2. V shed 5 bases, J shed 5 bases, and the junction held 12 bases outside the gene matches. Germline V lookup: CDR1 SGHTA, CDR2 FQGNSA. This CDR3 has 16 residues. CDR3 protein: CASSRRPGLAGETQYF. The CDR3 DNA is TGTGCCAGCAGCCGGCGCCCGGGACTAGCAGGGGAGACCCAGTACTTC.

The J gene is TRBJ2-1, the V gene TRBV27, with 10 nucleotides matching TRBD2. This CDR3 has 15 amino acids. Unmatched junction bases numbered 9, after V lost 6 bases and J lost 7 bases. The V gene's germline CDR1 is MNHEY and CDR2 SMNVEV (reference sequence). The CDR3 sequence is CASSNSSGGFNEQFF. The CDR3 bases are TGTGCCAGCAGCAACAGTAGCGGGGGGTTTAATGAGCAGTTCTTC.

The gene calls are TRBV4-1 and TRBJ2-2, with 8 bases lining up with TRBD1. Germline CDR1 is MGHRA and CDR2 is YSYEKL. V lost 0 bases, J lost 1 base, and 1 base stayed unmatched. The CDR3 is made up of 16 amino acids. CDR3 sequence (DNA): TGCGCCAGCAGCCAAGACGGGACAGGGAACACCGGGGAGCTGTTTTTT. The encoded protein is CASSQDGTGNTGELFF.

The V and J genes are TRBV11-2 and TRBJ2-6, with D possibly being TRBD2 (5 bases). The CDR3 consists of 14 residues. The germline V gene encodes CDR1 SGHAT and CDR2 FQNNGV. Trimming shortened V by 7 bases and J by 6 bases, and 13 bases separated the two germline ends. CDR3 coding DNA: TGTGCCAGCACTAACCCGCGGGCGGCCAACGTCCTGACTTTC. The encoded protein is CASTNPRAANVLTF.

The chain carries TRBV6-6 and TRBJ2-1; D is ambiguous. The germline V and J ends were trimmed by 6 bases and 5 bases, with 11 bases remaining between them. The CDR3 length is 13 residues. CDR1 is MNHNY, CDR2 SVGAGI, per germline (reference sequence). The CDR3 is CASSEGPDNEQFF. In DNA form, the CDR3 reads TGTGCCAGCAGCGAAGGGCCGGACAATGAGCAGTTCTTC.

The chain employs TRBV19 and TRBJ2-1; D is uncertain. Trimming took off 3 bases at V and 2 bases at J, with 11 bases between the two ends. Germline loops: CDR1 LNHDA, CDR2 SQIVND (reference sequence). The CDR3 length is 15 residues. The CDR3 spells CASSIRPGTYNEQFF. The CDR3 nucleotides are TGTGCCAGTAGTATTAGACCTGGTACCTACAATGAGCAGTTCTTC. The whole variable domain, filled in from reference TRBV19 and TRBJ2-1, reads DGGITQSPKYLFRKEGQNVTLSCEQNLNHDAMYWYRQDPGQGLRLIYYSQIVNDFQKGDIAEGYSVSREKKESFPLTVTSAQKNPTAFYLCASSIRPGTYNEQFFGPGTRLTVL.

The chain carries TRBV6-5 and TRBJ2-1; D may be TRBD2 (5 bases). The germline V and J ends were trimmed by 0 bases and 2 bases, with 11 bases remaining between them. CDR3 length equals 16 residues. Per germline, CDR1 MNHEY and CDR2 SVGAGI. The CDR3 reads CASSYSPSGPYNEQFF. CDR3 bases: TGTGCCAGCAGTTACTCCCCCAGCGGCCCCTACAATGAGCAGTTCTTC.

In its sample, this clone was seen a few times. V usage is TRBV19 and J usage is TRBJ2-7; D is perhaps TRBD1 (6 bases). V was clipped by 4 bases and J by 1 base, with 8 bases between them. Germline lookup yields CDR1 LNHDA and CDR2 SQIVND (reference sequence). The length of the CDR3 is 13 residues. Here the CDR3 DNA reads TGTGCCAGTAGTACGGGACAATCCTACGAGCAGTACTTC. As protein: CASSTGQSYEQYF.

This chain uses TRBV29-1 with TRBJ2-1; 10 bases are a match to TRBD1. CDR3 size: 14 residues. The junction had 8 bases not matched to a gene; V was cut back by 3 bases and J by 9 bases. Germline V lookup: CDR1 SQVTM, CDR2 ANQGSEA. CDR3 in amino acids: CSVEGQGPLGEQFF. CDR3 nucleotides: TGCAGCGTTGAGGGACAGGGGCCCTTGGGTGAGCAGTTCTTC.

This chain connects TRBV13 to TRBJ2-2; D may be TRBD1 (5 bases). Trimming took 4 bases from V and 1 from J, leaving 7 bases between them. Germline V lookup: CDR1 PRHDT, CDR2 FYEKMQ (reference sequence). This CDR3 spans 14 amino acids. CDR3 sequence: CASSSGKNTGELFF. CDR3 DNA: TGTGCCAGCAGCTCAGGGAAGAACACCGGGGAGCTGTTTTTT. Together with reference TRBV13 and TRBJ2-2, the CDR3 gives the full variable domain: AAGVIQSPRHLIKEKRETATLKCYPIPRHDTVYWYQQGPGQDPQFLISFYEKMQSDKGSIPDRFSAQQFSDYHSELNMSSLELGDSALYFCASSSGKNTGELFFGEGSRLTVL.

The chain has TRBV6-5 and TRBJ2-3, with D perhaps matching TRBD2 (6 bases). This CDR3 spans 11 amino acids. CDR1 and CDR2 from the germline V gene are MNHEY and SVGAGI. CDR3 protein: CAGGTTDTQYF. CDR3 bases: TGTGCTGGGGGGACCACAGATACGCAGTATTTT.

V usage is TRBV7-9 and J usage is TRBJ1-2; D is ambiguous. The CDR3 has 13 amino acids. The V end lost 1 base, the J end lost 1 base, and 4 bases lay between the germline ends. Per the germline V gene, CDR1 is SEHNR and CDR2 is FQNEAQ (reference sequence). CDR3 in amino acids: CASSLDLNYGYTF. The CDR3 DNA reads as TGTGCCAGCAGCTTAGACCTTAACTATGGCTACACCTTC.

The genes are TRBV7-2 and TRBJ2-7; TRBD1 aligns across 10 bases. CDR1 is SGHTA, CDR2 FQGNSA, per germline. This CDR3 comprises 15 residues. Losses at the gene ends were 3 bases for V and 0 bases for J; bases not matched to a gene: 2. The CDR3 nucleotides read TGTGCCAGCAGCTTGGGACAGGGGAGCTCCTACGAGCAGTACTTC. Translated: CASSLGQGSSYEQYF.

The chain has TRBV4-1 and TRBJ2-7, with D perhaps matching TRBD2 (5 bases). Germline assignment: CDR1 MGHRA and CDR2 YSYEKL. The CDR3 loop spans 15 amino acids. V was trimmed by 0 bases and J by 2 bases, leaving 11 bases between them. The CDR3 sequence: CASSQDASLTYEQYF. The CDR3 DNA sequence: TGCGCCAGCAGCCAAGATGCTAGCCTAACCTACGAGCAGTACTTC.

This chain links TRBV5-1 with TRBJ2-7, with 10 bases that match TRBD2. Germline V CDR1 and CDR2: SGHRS, YFSETQ. Trimming at V came to 4 bases and at J to 6 bases, leaving 10 bases not matched to a gene. This CDR3 is 15 amino acids long. In DNA, the CDR3 is TGCGCCAGCAGCCTCCCCCTAGCGGGAGTCCGCGAGCAGTACTTC. It codes for CASSLPLAGVREQYF.

The chain has TRBV5-1 and TRBJ2-5, with D hard to call. Per the germline V gene, CDR1 is SGHRS and CDR2 is YFSETQ. Trimming took off 0 bases at V and 1 base at J, with 7 bases between the two ends. CDR3 size: 14 residues. CDR3 bases: TGCGCCAGCAGCTTGGACCATCCCCAAGAGACCCAGTACTTC. Its translation is CASSLDHPQETQYF.

The chain's CDR3 is CASSKNREATEAFF. The CDR3 nucleotides are TGTGCCAGTAGCAAGAACAGGGAGGCCACTGAAGCTTTCTTT. This rearrangement joins TRBV19 to TRBJ1-1; tentative D call: TRBD1 (6 bases). The CDR3 is 14 amino acids. The germline V and J ends were trimmed by 6 bases and 4 bases, with 15 bases remaining between them. Germline CDR1 LNHDA, CDR2 SQIVND (reference sequence).

This chain joins TRBV15 and TRBJ2-1, with 10 bases identical to TRBD2. The CDR3 length is 17 residues. Germline loops: CDR1 LNHNV, CDR2 YYDKDF (reference sequence). Trimming took 1 base from V and 0 from J; bases not matched to a gene: 3. DNA of the CDR3: TGTGCCACCAGCAGAGGGCTAGCGGGGGCCTCCTACAATGAGCAGTTCTTC. It translates to CATSRGLAGASYNEQFF.

In this sample, this clone turned up a few times. This chain uses TRBV7-9 with TRBJ1-2; TRBD1 agrees at 9 bases. The CDR3 contains 13 residues. Trimming removed 5 bases from V and 8 bases from J; junction bases left unmatched: 6. Germline V gene data show CDR1 as SEHNR and CDR2 as FQNEAQ (reference sequence). CDR3 loop: CASSHGTGNGYTF. The CDR3 DNA is TGTGCCAGCAGCCATGGGACAGGGAACGGCTACACCTTC.

The chain employs TRBV28 and TRBJ2-7; 9 bases agree with TRBD1. Germline V gene sequence: CDR1 MDHEN, CDR2 SYDVKM. Trimming cost V 5 bases and J 3 bases; bases outside gene matches: 11. This CDR3 has 16 residues. The CDR3 region is CASSLRGTGPLYEQYF. CDR3 DNA: TGTGCCAGCAGTCTTAGGGGGACAGGGCCTCTCTACGAGCAGTACTTC.

The chain carries TRBV7-2 and TRBJ2-7; 10 bases agree with TRBD2. Trimming cost V 2 bases and J 4 bases; bases outside gene matches: 2. CDR1 and CDR2 (germline): SGHTA, FQGNSA. The CDR3 has 14 amino acids. The CDR3 is CASSLLAGVYEQYF. The CDR3 region has the DNA TGTGCCAGCAGCTTACTAGCGGGAGTTTACGAGCAGTACTTC.

The chain employs TRBV30 and TRBJ2-7; D gene unclear. The CDR3 spans 12 residues. V gave up 3 bases and J gave up 2 bases, with 8 bases separating them. Germline-derived CDR1 and CDR2 are GTSNPN and SVGIG (reference sequence). Here the CDR3 DNA reads TGTGCCTGGAGGGGCACCACCTACGAGCAGTACTTC. Protein: CAWRGTTYEQYF.